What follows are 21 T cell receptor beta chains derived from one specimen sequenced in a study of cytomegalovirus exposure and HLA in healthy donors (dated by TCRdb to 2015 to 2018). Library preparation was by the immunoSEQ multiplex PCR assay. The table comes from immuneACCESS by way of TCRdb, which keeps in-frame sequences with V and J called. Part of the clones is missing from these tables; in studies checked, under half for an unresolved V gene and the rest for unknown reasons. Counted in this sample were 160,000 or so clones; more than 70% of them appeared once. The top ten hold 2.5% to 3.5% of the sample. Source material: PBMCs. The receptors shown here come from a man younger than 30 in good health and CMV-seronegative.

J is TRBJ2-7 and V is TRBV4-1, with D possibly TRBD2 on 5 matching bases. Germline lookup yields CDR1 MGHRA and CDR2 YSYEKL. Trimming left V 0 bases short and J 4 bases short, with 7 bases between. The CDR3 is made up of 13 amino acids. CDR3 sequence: CASSQERGYEQYV. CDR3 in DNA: TGCGCCAGCAGCCAAGAACGAGGGTACGAGCAGTACGTC.

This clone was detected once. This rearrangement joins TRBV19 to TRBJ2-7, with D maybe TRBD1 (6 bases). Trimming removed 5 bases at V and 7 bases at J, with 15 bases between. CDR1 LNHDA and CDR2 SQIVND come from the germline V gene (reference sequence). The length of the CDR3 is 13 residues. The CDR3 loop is CASSWGLPREQYF. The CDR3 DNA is TGTGCCAGTAGTTGGGGGCTACCCCGGGAGCAGTACTTC.

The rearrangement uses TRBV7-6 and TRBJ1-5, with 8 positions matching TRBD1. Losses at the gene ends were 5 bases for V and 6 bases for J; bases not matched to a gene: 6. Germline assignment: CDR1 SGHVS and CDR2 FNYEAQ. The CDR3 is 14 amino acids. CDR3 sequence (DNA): TGTGCCAGCAGCGCCGACAGGGGAGGTCAGCCCCAGCATTTT. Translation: CASSADRGGQPQHF.

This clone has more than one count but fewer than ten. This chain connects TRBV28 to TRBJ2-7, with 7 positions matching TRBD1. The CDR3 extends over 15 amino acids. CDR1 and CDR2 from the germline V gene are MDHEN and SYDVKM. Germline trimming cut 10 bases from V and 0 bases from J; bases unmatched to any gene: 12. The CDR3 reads CATGRNRDSSYEQYV. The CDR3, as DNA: TGTGCCACCGGCCGTAACCGGGACAGCTCCTACGAGCAGTACGTC.

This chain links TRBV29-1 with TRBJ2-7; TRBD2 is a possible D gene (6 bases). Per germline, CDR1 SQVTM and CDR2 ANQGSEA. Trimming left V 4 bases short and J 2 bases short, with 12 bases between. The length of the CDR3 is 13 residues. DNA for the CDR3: TGCAGCGTTGGGGGGAGGACTCCCTACGAGCAGTACTTC. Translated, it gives CSVGGRTPYEQYF.

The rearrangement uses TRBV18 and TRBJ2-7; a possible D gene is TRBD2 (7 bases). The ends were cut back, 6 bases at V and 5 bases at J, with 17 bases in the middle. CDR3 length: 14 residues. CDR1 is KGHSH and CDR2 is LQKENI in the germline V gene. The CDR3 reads CASSPPGGSDEQYF. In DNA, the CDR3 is TGTGCCAGCTCCCCCCCGGGGGGCAGTGACGAGCAGTACTTC.

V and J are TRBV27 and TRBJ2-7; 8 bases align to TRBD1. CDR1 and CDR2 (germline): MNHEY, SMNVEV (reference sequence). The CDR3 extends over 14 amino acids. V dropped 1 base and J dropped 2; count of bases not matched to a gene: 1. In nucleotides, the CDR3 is TGTGCCAGCAGTTTATTGGGACAGGCCTACGAGCAGTACTTC. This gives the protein CASSLLGQAYEQYF.

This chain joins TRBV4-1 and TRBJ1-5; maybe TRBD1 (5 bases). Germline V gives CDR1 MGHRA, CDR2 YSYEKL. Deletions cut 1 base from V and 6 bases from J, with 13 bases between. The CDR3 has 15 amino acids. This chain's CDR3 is CASSQAGQGSQPQHF. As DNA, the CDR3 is TGCGCCAGCAGCCAAGCAGGGCAAGGAAGTCAGCCCCAGCATTTT.

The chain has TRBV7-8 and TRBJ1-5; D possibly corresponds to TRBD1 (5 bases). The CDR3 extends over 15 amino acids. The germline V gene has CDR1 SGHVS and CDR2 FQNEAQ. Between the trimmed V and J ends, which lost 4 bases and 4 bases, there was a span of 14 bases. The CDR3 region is CASSYNQGPNQPQHF. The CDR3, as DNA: TGTGCCAGCAGCTATAATCAGGGTCCGAATCAGCCCCAGCATTTT.

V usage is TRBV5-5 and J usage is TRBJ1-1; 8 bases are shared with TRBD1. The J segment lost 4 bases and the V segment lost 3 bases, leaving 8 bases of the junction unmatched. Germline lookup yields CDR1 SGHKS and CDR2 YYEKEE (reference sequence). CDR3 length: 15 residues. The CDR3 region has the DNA TGTGCCAGCAGCTCCCCCGGACAGGGATCCACTGAAGCTTTCTTT. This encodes CASSSPGQGSTEAFF.

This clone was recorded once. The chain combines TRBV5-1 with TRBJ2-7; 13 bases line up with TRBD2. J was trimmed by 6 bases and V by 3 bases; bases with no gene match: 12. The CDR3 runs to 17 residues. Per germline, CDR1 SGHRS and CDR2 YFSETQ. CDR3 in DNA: TGCGCCAGCAGCTCGGGACTAGCGGGACCCGCCTCAGGCGAGCAGTACTTC. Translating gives CASSSGLAGPASGEQYF.

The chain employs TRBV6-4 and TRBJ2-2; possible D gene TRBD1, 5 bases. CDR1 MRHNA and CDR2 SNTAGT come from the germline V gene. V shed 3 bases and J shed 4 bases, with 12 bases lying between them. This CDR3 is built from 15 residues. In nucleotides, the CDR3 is TGTGCCAGCAGTGAGCAGGGTTCCCTCACCGGGGAGCTGTTTTTT. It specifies CASSEQGSLTGELFF.

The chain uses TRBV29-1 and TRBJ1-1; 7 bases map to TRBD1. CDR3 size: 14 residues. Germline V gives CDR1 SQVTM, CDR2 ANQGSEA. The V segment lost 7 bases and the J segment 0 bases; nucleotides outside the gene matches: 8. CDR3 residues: CSAEGARLNTEAFF. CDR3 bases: TGCAGCGCTGAGGGGGCGCGATTGAACACTGAAGCTTTCTTT.

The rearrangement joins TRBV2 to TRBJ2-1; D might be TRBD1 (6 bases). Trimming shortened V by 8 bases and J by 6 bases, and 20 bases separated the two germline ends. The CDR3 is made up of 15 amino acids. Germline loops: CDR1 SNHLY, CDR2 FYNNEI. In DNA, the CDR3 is TGTGCCAGCGTCGAGGGGGACGCCAGAAGCAATGAGCAGTTCTTC. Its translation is CASVEGDARSNEQFF.

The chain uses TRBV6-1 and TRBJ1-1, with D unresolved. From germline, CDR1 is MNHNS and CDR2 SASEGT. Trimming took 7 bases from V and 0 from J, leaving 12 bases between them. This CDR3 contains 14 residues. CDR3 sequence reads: CASIGGVLNTEAFF. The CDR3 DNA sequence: TGTGCCAGCATCGGTGGTGTACTGAACACTGAAGCTTTCTTT.

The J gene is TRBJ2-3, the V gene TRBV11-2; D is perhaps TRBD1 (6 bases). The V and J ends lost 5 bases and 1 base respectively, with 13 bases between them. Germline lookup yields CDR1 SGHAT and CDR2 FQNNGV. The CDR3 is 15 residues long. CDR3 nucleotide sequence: TGTGCCAGCAGCCCAGGGGTGCGGGGCACAGATACGCAGTATTTT. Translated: CASSPGVRGTDTQYF.

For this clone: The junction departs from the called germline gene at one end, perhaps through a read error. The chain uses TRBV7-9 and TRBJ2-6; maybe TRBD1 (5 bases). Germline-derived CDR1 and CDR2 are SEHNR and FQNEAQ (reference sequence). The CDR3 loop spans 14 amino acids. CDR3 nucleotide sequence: TGTGCCTGCAGAGACAGCTCTGGGGCCAACGTCCTGACTTTC. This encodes CACRDSSGANVLTF. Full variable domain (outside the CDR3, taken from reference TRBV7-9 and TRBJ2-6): DTGVSQNPRHKITKRGQNVTFRCDPISEHNRLYWYRQTLGQGPEFLTYFQNEAQLEKSRLLSDRFSAERPKGSFSTLEIQRTEQGDSAMYLCACRDSSGANVLTFGAGSRLTVL.

The CDR3 DNA follows: TGTGCCAGCAGAAGTCTGGACTACCTAAGCACAGATACGCAGTATTTT. It encodes CASRSLDYLSTDTQYF. The chain couples TRBV28 to TRBJ2-3; TRBD2 might be the D (6 bases). Germline V lookup: CDR1 MDHEN, CDR2 SYDVKM. V was pared by 6 bases and J by 0 bases, with 16 bases between. The CDR3 consists of 16 residues.

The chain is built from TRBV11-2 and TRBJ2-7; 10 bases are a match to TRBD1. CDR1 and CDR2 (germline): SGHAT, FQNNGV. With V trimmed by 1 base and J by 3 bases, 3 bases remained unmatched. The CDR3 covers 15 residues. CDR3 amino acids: CASSLGQGANYEQYF. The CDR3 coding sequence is TGTGCCAGCAGCTTAGGACAGGGGGCGAACTACGAGCAGTACTTC.

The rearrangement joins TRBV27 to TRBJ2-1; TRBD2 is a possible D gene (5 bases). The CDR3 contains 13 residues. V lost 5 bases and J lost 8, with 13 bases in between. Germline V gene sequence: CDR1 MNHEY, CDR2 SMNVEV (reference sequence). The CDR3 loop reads CASSIPGKYEQFF. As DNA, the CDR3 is TGTGCCAGCAGTATTCCGGGGAAGTATGAGCAGTTCTTC.

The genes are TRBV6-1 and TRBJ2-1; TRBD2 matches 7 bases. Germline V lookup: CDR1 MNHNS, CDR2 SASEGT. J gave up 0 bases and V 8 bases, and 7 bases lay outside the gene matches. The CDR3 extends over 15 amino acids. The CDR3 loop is CASRPSGSSYNEQFF. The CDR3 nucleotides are TGTGCCAGCCGACCTAGCGGCAGCTCCTACAATGAGCAGTTCTTC.